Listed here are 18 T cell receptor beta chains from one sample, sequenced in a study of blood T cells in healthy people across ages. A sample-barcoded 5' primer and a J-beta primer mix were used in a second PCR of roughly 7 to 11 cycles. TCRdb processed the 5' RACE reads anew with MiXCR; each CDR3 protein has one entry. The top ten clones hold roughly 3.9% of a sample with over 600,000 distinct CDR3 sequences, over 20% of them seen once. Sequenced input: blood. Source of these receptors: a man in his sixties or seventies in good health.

CDR3 in amino acids: CASSLASKLFF. CDR3 coding DNA: TGTGCCAGCAGCTTAGCATCAAAACTGTTTTTT. J is TRBJ1-4 and V is TRBV11-2; D uncertain. The CDR3 has 11 amino acids. Trimming took off 1 base at V and 10 bases at J, with 4 bases between the two ends. Germline assignment: CDR1 SGHAT and CDR2 FQNNGV.

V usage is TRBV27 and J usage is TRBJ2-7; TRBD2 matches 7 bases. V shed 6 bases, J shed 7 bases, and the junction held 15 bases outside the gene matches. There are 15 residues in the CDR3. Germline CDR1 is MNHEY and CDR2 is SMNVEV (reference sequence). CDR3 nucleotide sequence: TGTGCCAGCAGGACCCGGGAGGCGCCCTCCTTTGAGCAGTACTTC. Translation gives CASRTREAPSFEQYF.

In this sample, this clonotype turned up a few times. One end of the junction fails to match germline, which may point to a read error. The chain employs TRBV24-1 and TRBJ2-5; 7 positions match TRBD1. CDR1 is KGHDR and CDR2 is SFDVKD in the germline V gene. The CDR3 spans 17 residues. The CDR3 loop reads CATSALSSGTDQETQYF. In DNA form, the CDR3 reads TGTGCCACCAGTGCTTTGAGCTCCGGGACAGACCAAGAGACCCAGTACTTC.

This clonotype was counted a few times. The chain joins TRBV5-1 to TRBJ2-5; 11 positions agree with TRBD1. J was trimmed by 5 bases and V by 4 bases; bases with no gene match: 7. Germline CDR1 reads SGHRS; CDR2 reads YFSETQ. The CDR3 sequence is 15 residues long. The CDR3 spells CASSPDRGLPETQYF. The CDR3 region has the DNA TGCGCCAGCAGCCCGGACAGGGGGCTTCCCGAGACCCAGTACTTC. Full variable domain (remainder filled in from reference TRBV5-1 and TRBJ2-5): KAGVTQTPRYLIKTRGQQVTLSCSPISGHRSVSWYQQTPGQGLQFLFEYFSETQRNKGNFPGRFSGRQFSNSRSEMNVSTLELGDSALYLCASSPDRGLPETQYFGPGTRLLVL.

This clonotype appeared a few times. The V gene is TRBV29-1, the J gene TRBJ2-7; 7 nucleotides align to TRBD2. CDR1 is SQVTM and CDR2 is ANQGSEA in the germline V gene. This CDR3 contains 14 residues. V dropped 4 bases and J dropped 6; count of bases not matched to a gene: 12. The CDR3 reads CSVAGASGGSEQYF. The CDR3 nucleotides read TGCAGCGTTGCTGGGGCCTCGGGAGGTAGCGAGCAGTACTTC.

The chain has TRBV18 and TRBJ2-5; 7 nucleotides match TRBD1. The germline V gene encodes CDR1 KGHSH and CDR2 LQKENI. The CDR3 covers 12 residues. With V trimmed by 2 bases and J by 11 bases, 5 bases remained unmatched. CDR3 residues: CASSPDGTEQYF. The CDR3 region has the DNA TGTGCCAGCTCACCAGACGGGACAGAGCAGTACTTC.

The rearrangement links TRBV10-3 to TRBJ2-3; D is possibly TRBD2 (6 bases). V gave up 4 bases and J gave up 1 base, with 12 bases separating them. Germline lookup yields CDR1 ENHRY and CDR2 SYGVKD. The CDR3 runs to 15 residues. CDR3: CAISAAGGRTDTQYF. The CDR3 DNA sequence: TGTGCCATCAGTGCGGCCGGGGGTCGCACAGATACGCAGTATTTT.

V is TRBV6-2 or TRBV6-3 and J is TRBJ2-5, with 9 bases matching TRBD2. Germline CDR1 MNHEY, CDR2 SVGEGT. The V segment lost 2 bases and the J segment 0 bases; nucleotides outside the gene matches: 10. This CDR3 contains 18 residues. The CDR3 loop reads CASSYELSSGTYQETQYF. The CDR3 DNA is TGTGCCAGCAGTTACGAGCTTTCTAGCGGGACGTACCAAGAGACCCAGTACTTC.

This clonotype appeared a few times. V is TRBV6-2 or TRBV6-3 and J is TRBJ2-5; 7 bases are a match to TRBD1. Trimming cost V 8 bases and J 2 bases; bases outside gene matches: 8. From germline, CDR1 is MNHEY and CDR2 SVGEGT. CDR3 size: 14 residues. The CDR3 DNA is TGTGCCAGCCCTGAAAGGGGGCAGCAAGAGACCCAGTACTTC. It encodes CASPERGQQETQYF.

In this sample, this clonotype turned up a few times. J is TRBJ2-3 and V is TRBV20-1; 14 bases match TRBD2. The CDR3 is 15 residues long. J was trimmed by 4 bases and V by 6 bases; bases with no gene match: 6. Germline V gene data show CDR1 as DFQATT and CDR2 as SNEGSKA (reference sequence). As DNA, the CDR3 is TGCAGTGCGCCTCGGACTAGCGGGAGGTCAGATACGCAGTATTTT. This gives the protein CSAPRTSGRSDTQYF.

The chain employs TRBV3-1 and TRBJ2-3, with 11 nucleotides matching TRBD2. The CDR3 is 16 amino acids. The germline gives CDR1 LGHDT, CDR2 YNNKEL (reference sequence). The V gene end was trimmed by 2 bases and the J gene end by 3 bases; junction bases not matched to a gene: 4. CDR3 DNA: TGTGCCAGCAGCCAATCACTAGCGGGAGTAACAGATACGCAGTATTTT. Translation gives CASSQSLAGVTDTQYF.

CDR3 sequence reads: CASSLGTGGNGQYF. The CDR3, as DNA: TGCGCCAGCAGCCTCGGGACAGGGGGCAACGGGCAGTACTTC. The chain combines TRBV4-1 with TRBJ2-7, with 12 bases that match TRBD1. This CDR3 is 14 amino acids long. V lost 4 bases and J lost 9; bases outside the gene matches: 7. Germline loops: CDR1 MGHRA, CDR2 YSYEKL.

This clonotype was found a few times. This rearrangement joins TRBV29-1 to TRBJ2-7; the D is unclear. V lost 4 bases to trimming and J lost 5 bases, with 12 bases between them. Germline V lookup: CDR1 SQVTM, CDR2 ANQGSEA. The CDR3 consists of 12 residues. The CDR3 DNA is TGCAGCGTTGGCAAGGGAACCGACGAGCAGTACTTC. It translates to CSVGKGTDEQYF.

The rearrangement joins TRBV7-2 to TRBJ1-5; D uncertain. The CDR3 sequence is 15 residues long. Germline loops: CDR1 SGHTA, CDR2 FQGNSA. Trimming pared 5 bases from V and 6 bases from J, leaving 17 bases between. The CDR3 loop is CASSPRIRLGQPQHF. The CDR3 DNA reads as TGTGCCAGCAGCCCCCGGATCCGCTTGGGTCAGCCCCAGCATTTT.

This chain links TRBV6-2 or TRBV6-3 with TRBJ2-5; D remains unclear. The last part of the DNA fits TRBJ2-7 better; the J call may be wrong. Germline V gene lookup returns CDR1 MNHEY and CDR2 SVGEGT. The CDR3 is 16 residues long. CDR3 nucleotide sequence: TGTGCCAGCAGTTACCGAGGACGCCTGAGCTCCTACGAGCAGTACTTC. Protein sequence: CASSYRGRLSSYEQYF.

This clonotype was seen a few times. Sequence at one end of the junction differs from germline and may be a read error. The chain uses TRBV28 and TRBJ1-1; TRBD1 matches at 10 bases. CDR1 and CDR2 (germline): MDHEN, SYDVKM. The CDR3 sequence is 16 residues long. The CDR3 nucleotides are TGTGCCAGCAGTTTTGACAGGGGGCGCGGGAACACTGGAGCTTTCTTT. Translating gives CASSFDRGRGNTGAFF.

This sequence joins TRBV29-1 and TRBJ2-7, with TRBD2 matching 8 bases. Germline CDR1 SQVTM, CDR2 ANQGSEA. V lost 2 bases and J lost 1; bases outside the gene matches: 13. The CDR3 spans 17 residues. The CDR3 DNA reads TGCAGCGTTGAACAGCGGGAGAGGGCCGTAGAATCCTACGAGCAGTACTTC. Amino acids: CSVEQRERAVESYEQYF.

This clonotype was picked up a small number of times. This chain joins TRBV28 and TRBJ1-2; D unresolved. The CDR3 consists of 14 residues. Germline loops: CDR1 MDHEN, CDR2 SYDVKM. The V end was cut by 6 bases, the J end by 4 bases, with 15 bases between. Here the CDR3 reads CASSPFSGSYGYTF. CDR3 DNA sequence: TGTGCCAGCAGCCCCTTCTCCGGAAGCTATGGCTACACCTTC.